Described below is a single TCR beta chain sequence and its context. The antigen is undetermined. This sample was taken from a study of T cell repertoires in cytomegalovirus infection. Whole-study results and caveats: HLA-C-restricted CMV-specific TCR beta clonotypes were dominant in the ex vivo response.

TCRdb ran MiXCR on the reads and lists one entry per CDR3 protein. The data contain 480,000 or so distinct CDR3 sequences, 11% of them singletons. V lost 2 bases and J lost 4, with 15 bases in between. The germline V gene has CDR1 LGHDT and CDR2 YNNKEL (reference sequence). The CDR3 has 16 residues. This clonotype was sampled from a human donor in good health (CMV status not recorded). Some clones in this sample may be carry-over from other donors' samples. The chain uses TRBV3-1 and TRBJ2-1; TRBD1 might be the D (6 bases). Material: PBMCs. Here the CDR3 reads CASSQLTGRRYNEQFF. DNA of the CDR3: TGTGCCAGCAGCCAACTAACAGGGAGAAGATACAATGAGCAGTTCTTC.